One and the same sample provided the 18 T cell receptor beta chains below, sequenced in a study of response to subunit inactivated influenza vaccine. In TCRdb, the RT-PCR reads were re-called with MiXCR into one record per CDR3 protein. The table has some 850,000 distinct CDR3 sequences, around 18% seen once. This specimen consisted of PBMCs from blood, obtained about 5 days after vaccination. These receptors all stem from a man in his fifties who received an inactivated influenza vaccine.

The chain carries TRBV5-1 and TRBJ2-6; D not resolved. The CDR3 totals 15 residues. Germline V CDR1 and CDR2: SGHRS, YFSETQ. Between the trimmed V and J ends, which lost 4 bases and 5 bases, there was a span of 13 bases. The CDR3 nucleotides are TGCGCCAGCAGCGTGAACAGTGGGTGGGCCAACGTCCTGACTTTC. It is translated as CASSVNSGWANVLTF. Together with reference TRBV5-1 and TRBJ2-6, the CDR3 gives the full variable domain: KAGVTQTPRYLIKTRGQQVTLSCSPISGHRSVSWYQQTPGQGLQFLFEYFSETQRNKGNFPGRFSGRQFSNSRSEMNVSTLELGDSALYLCASSVNSGWANVLTFGAGSRLTVL.

This clonotype was found a few times. This chain links TRBV7-2 with TRBJ2-2; a possible D gene is TRBD1 (6 bases). V lost 6 bases and J 1 base, leaving 12 bases between the germline ends. This CDR3 comprises 15 residues. The germline V gene encodes CDR1 SGHTA and CDR2 FQGNSA. CDR3 region: CASSRDRRNTGELFF. CDR3 DNA sequence: TGTGCCAGCAGTCGCGACAGGCGGAACACCGGGGAGCTGTTTTTT.

The chain has TRBV29-1 and TRBJ1-1; no reliable D call. V lost 3 bases and J lost 4, with 18 bases in between. This CDR3 comprises 15 residues. In germline, CDR1 is SQVTM, CDR2 ANQGSEA. CDR3 loop: CSVELNLFRRTEAFF. DNA for the CDR3: TGCAGCGTTGAGTTAAATCTTTTCAGGCGCACTGAAGCTTTCTTT.

V and J are TRBV28 and TRBJ2-5, with D uncertain. This CDR3 contains 13 residues. Deletions cut 1 base from V and 2 bases from J, with 5 bases between. Germline V gene sequence: CDR1 MDHEN, CDR2 SYDVKM. In DNA, the CDR3 is TGTGCCAGCAGTTTATTCAATCAAGAGACCCAGTACTTC. This gives the protein CASSLFNQETQYF. Variable domain in full (rest from reference TRBV28 and TRBJ2-5): DVKVTQSSRYLVKRTGEKVFLECVQDMDHENMFWYRQDPGLGLRLIYFSYDVKMKEKGDIPEGYSVSREKKERFSLILESASTNQTSMYLCASSLFNQETQYFGPGTRLLVL.

This clonotype was picked up a small number of times. This sequence joins TRBV7-2 and TRBJ2-7, with 12 bases lining up with TRBD1. This CDR3 comprises 14 residues. The V segment lost 3 bases and the J segment 6 bases; nucleotides outside the gene matches: 3. Germline loops: CDR1 SGHTA, CDR2 FQGNSA. CDR3 bases: TGTGCCAGCAGCTTCCGGGACAGGGGGCTCGAGCAGTACTTC. Amino acids: CASSFRDRGLEQYF. The full variable domain, completed using reference TRBV7-2 and TRBJ2-7, is GAGVSQSPSNKVTEKGKDVELRCDPISGHTALYWYRQSLGQGLEFLIYFQGNSAPDKSGLPSDRFSAERTGGSVSTLTIQRTQQEDSAVYLCASSFRDRGLEQYFGPGTRLTVT.

This rearrangement joins TRBV5-1 to TRBJ2-3, with 12 positions matching TRBD2. There are 17 residues in the CDR3. Germline V gene sequence: CDR1 SGHRS, CDR2 YFSETQ. V was pared by 1 base and J by 6 bases, with 9 bases of the junction left unmatched. DNA for the CDR3: TGCGCCAGCAGCTTGACCTATCTAGCGGGAGGGCTGGATACGCAGTATTTT. It codes for CASSLTYLAGGLDTQYF.

V and J are TRBV18 and TRBJ2-1, with 11 bases identical to TRBD2. The CDR3 runs to 18 residues. Germline loops: CDR1 KGHSH, CDR2 LQKENI. The J segment lost 6 bases and the V segment lost 4 bases, leaving 14 bases of the junction unmatched. DNA for the CDR3: TGTGCCAGCTCACTGACTAGCGGGGATGGAATCCAAGGCAATGAGCAGTTCTTC. Its protein product is CASSLTSGDGIQGNEQFF.

This clonotype was counted a few times. The chain is built from TRBV5-1 and TRBJ1-2; 8 bases line up with TRBD1. Germline V gives CDR1 SGHRS, CDR2 YFSETQ. V gave up 0 bases and J gave up 7 bases; unmatched junction bases: 8. This CDR3 has 15 amino acids. The CDR3 is CASSLETGGVGGYTF. In DNA form, the CDR3 reads TGCGCCAGCAGCTTGGAAACAGGGGGAGTTGGTGGCTACACCTTC.

This sequence joins TRBV7-2 and TRBJ2-3; no firm D call. This CDR3 comprises 17 residues. V dropped 3 bases and J dropped 3 bases, with 19 bases sitting between them. CDR1 SGHTA and CDR2 FQGNSA come from the germline V gene. The CDR3 DNA reads as TGTGCCAGCAGCTTCGCACCTATCTATGCCCTTACAGATACGCAGTATTTT. Residues: CASSFAPIYALTDTQYF. The whole variable domain, filled in from reference TRBV7-2 and TRBJ2-3, reads GAGVSQSPSNKVTEKGKDVELRCDPISGHTALYWYRQSLGQGLEFLIYFQGNSAPDKSGLPSDRFSAERTGGSVSTLTIQRTQQEDSAVYLCASSFAPIYALTDTQYFGPGTRLTVL.

The chain carries TRBV10-2 and TRBJ2-2, with D perhaps matching TRBD2 (7 bases). From germline, CDR1 is WSHSY and CDR2 SAAADI. This CDR3 spans 14 amino acids. Trimming pared 5 bases from V and 6 bases from J, leaving 13 bases between. The DNA of the CDR3 is TGCGCCAGCAGTCTGGGGGGGGCTTCCGGGGAGCTGTTTTTT. The encoded protein is CASSLGGASGELFF.

This clonotype was observed a few times. The rearrangement uses TRBV7-9 and TRBJ2-1; no clear D. CDR1 is SEHNR, CDR2 FQNEAQ, per germline (reference sequence). V lost 1 base and J 3 bases, leaving 16 bases between the germline ends. This CDR3 has 17 residues. Here the CDR3 reads CASSLGTRGGDYNEQFF. Written as DNA, the CDR3 is TGTGCCAGCAGCTTAGGCACCCGTGGCGGAGACTACAATGAGCAGTTCTTC.

This clonotype was seen ten or more times. The CDR3 protein is CASSLGGGLASYEQYF. The CDR3 DNA reads TGCGCCAGCAGCTTGGGGGGGGGATTAGCTTCCTACGAGCAGTACTTC. J is TRBJ2-7 and V is TRBV5-1; 7 bases fit TRBD2. J lost 1 base, V lost 0 bases, and 7 bases had no gene match. The CDR3 has 16 amino acids. Germline CDR1 SGHRS, CDR2 YFSETQ. Full variable domain (outside the CDR3, taken from reference TRBV5-1 and TRBJ2-7): KAGVTQTPRYLIKTRGQQVTLSCSPISGHRSVSWYQQTPGQGLQFLFEYFSETQRNKGNFPGRFSGRQFSNSRSEMNVSTLELGDSALYLCASSLGGGLASYEQYFGPGTRLTVT.

The rearrangement joins TRBV28 to TRBJ2-1, with D perhaps matching TRBD2 (7 bases). The germline gives CDR1 MDHEN, CDR2 SYDVKM. The CDR3 has 14 amino acids. V was trimmed by 7 bases and J by 4 bases, leaving 14 bases between them. CDR3 sequence reads: CASKGGGWYNEQFF. The CDR3 coding sequence is TGTGCCAGCAAAGGGGGAGGGTGGTACAATGAGCAGTTCTTC. Combining the CDR3 with reference TRBV28 and TRBJ2-1 gives the whole variable domain DVKVTQSSRYLVKRTGEKVFLECVQDMDHENMFWYRQDPGLGLRLIYFSYDVKMKEKGDIPEGYSVSREKKERFSLILESASTNQTSMYLCASKGGGWYNEQFFGPGTRLTVL.

This chain links TRBV7-9 with TRBJ1-2; weak D call: TRBD1 (5 bases). V lost 2 bases to trimming and J lost 2 bases, with 12 bases between them. The length of the CDR3 is 15 residues. Per the germline V gene, CDR1 is SEHNR and CDR2 is FQNEAQ (reference sequence). CDR3 region: CASSLSWTPNYGYTF. As DNA, the CDR3 is TGTGCCAGCAGCTTATCCTGGACACCCAACTATGGCTACACCTTC.

The rearrangement joins TRBV20-1 to TRBJ2-5, with D possibly matching TRBD2 (5 bases). The CDR3 loop spans 12 amino acids. V shed 1 base and J shed 5 bases, with 8 bases lying between them. Germline CDR1 reads DFQATT; CDR2 reads SNEGSKA (reference sequence). The CDR3 DNA reads as TGCAGTGCTAGAGGCGGGTTCGAGACCCAGTACTTC. It specifies CSARGGFETQYF.

This clonotype was counted at least ten times. J is TRBJ2-2 and V is TRBV12-3 or TRBV12-4; TRBD2 matches at 8 bases. This CDR3 spans 15 amino acids. With V trimmed by 7 bases and J by 4 bases, 8 bases remained unmatched. CDR3 sequence: CASTIGLAVTGELFF. The CDR3 nucleotides read TGTGCCAGCACCATCGGACTAGCCGTCACCGGGGAGCTGTTTTTT.

CDR3 nucleotide sequence: TGCGCCAGCAGTGATTCGACCCAAGTCCAGTCCCGTTTAGGGGAGCTGTTTTTT. Translating gives CASSDSTQVQSRLGELFF. The J gene is TRBJ2-2, the V gene TRBV5-1; D is unresolved. Germline CDR1 SGHRS, CDR2 YFSETQ. The CDR3 runs 18 residues. Trimming left V 5 bases short and J 8 bases short, with 28 bases between. Full variable domain (outside the CDR3, taken from reference TRBV5-1 and TRBJ2-2): KAGVTQTPRYLIKTRGQQVTLSCSPISGHRSVSWYQQTPGQGLQFLFEYFSETQRNKGNFPGRFSGRQFSNSRSEMNVSTLELGDSALYLCASSDSTQVQSRLGELFFGEGSRLTVL.

The chain uses TRBV9 and TRBJ1-4; no clear D gene. This CDR3 spans 14 amino acids. Germline V gives CDR1 SGDLS, CDR2 YYNGEE. Trimming left V 1 base short and J 4 bases short, with 8 bases between. The DNA for the CDR3 is TGTGCCAGCAGCGTATCCATTAATAATGAAAAACTGTTTTTT. This sequence encodes CASSVSINNEKLFF.